This paragraph reports one T cell receptor (beta chain). Its antigen is still unknown. The record has no base qualities; no much larger clone is one base away. The germline V gene (reference sequence) yields LNHDA for CDR1 and SQIVND for CDR2. V loses 1 base at its end and J loses 3 bases; junction bases beyond the gene matches: 10. The CDR3 runs 18 residues from the cysteine to the phenylalanine. Left in the record is the CDR3 DNA by itself, 54 bases read in frame from the first base. The CDR3 regions of human TCRbeta chains were analyzed by immunosequencing. The paper's processing steps were these. Repertoire TCRs were checked for matches against a reference library of SARS-CoV-2-specific TCRs that had been generated using the MIRA antigen-specificity platform. Breadth was defined as the fraction of unique TCRs that were SARS-CoV-2-associated, and depth was defined as the fraction of total T cells that were SARS-CoV-2-associated. Each spike-specific TCR was assigned to its reactive spike region and to a CD4 or CD8 class using the MIRA data. Log10-transformed breadth and depth values were compared by one-way ANOVA with Sidak's multiple comparisons tests. The table was pulled from immuneACCESS by TCRdb, which kept in-frame rearrangements only. Such tables lose some clones; where checked, under half of the loss comes from unresolved V genes, and the rest has no known cause. The DNA was the basis for D and trimming; V, J and clone size are from that table. For this sample there are about 180,000 clones; around 88% appear just once. The ten largest make up 9.5% to 13% of the sample.

This sample is part of a study of T cell responses to AZD1222 COVID-19 vaccine (dated by TCRdb to about 2021). Describing the broader study: A total of approximately 240 trial participants underwent TCR sequencing, of whom 207 had received two doses of AZD1222 and around 26 had received two doses of the MenACWY control vaccine. Trial participants were enrolled by age into 18-55, 56-69 and 70-plus year subgroups, with around 140, 26 and 57 TCR-sequenced participants respectively. Beyond this particular receptor, the publication reports: The vaccine-associated CD4 TCRs covered the entire spike protein, and the dominant responses fell in regions 160-218 and 743-854. Conclusions about previously exposed vaccinees were limited because only six AZD1222 recipients were SARS-CoV-2 seropositive at baseline. In the small 56-69-year group, the increase in depth fell short of significance, most likely because of low power. Reportedly, close to half of the unique spike-specific TCRs recognized epitopes lying outside the regions that are mutated in the B.1.351 and B.1.1.7 variants. Spike-specific TCR breadth and depth rose significantly after two AZD1222 doses compared with day 0 and with MenACWY recipients. No day 14 peak-response samples were available, so repertoires were characterized only after the peak T cell response. Participants were mostly white British and included more females than males, and it was suggested by the authors that clonal diversity may have been underestimated.

Reading the label with the study, this specimen's time point is: about 28 days (+/-7) after the second vaccine dose. Because spike-specific TCR depth and breadth did not differ between the two schedules, AZD1222 recipients who got a second dose at roughly 4 weeks were pooled with those who got a second dose at roughly 12 weeks. Vaccinee samples were obtained from the UK trials COV001 and COV002, which included a single-blind randomized controlled phase 2/3 trial of AZD1222 (ChAdOx1 nCoV-19) in healthy adults. Trial participant PBMC samples were collected at day 0 and day 28 after the second dose for TCRbeta chain sequencing.

The chain links TRBV19 with TRBJ2-3, and 10 junction bases match TRBD1. This TCR was sampled from an adult who received the AZD1222 COVID-19 vaccine. The sequencing here drew on peripheral blood, taken 28 days after the second AZD1222 dose. In nucleotides, the sequence is TGTGCCAGTAGTATAGGCCTATGGACAGGGGGAGGGACAGATACGCAGTATTTT. It encodes CASSIGLWTGGGTDTQYF.